The rows below give T cell receptor beta chains drawn from one sample of a study of T-cell memory formation after mild COVID-19. TCRdb re-called the 5' RACE reads through MiXCR, storing one row per CDR3 protein. The sample holds under 250,000 distinct CDR3 sequences, 15% seen once. The sample consisted of PBMCs or a T cell subset sorted from them (not recorded which). The source of these receptors is an adult woman who had mild COVID-19 (a few samples of this study predate the infection). Cell type and time point are not known. The CDR3 runs from the conserved cysteine through the conserved F or W. The D gene is left open where the match is weak. Rows give clone size only sometimes, using once, few, many, or a class for an expanded clone.

size	D	V	J	DNA	CDR3
-	-	TRBV19	TRBJ1-5	TGTGCAGCGGGGAATAGCAATCAGCCCCAGCATTTT	CAAGNSNQPQHF
many	TRBD1	TRBV24-1	TRBJ2-3	TGTGCCACCGGGACAGGGAGCACAGATACGCAGTATTTT	CATGTGSTDTQYF
many	TRBD1	TRBV3-1	TRBJ2-7	TGTGCCAGCAGCCAAGATGACAGGGACGAGCAGTACTTC	CASSQDDRDEQYF
few	TRBD1	TRBV9	TRBJ1-3	TGTGCCAGCAGCGCCAGACAGGGGACATCTGGAAACACCATATATTTT	CASSARQGTSGNTIYF
few	-	TRBV6-2/TRBV6-3	TRBJ1-5	TGTGCCAGCACCTACGACAGTAGCAATCAGCCCCAGCATTTT	CASTYDSSNQPQHF
few	-	TRBV20-1	TRBJ2-5	TGCAGTGCTAGCTATAGCGGCCCATTAAGATACCCGACCCAGTACTTC	CSASYSGPLRYPTQYF
few	-	TRBV7-2	TRBJ1-5	TGTGCCAGCAGCCGATGGACAGCGGGAGGCGATCAGCCCCAGCATTTT	CASSRWTAGGDQPQHF
-	TRBD1	TRBV12-5	TRBJ2-1	TGTGCTAGTGGTTTGGGACAGGGTCACCACAATGAGCAGTTCTTC	CASGLGQGHHNEQFF
few	-	TRBV18	TRBJ2-1	TGTGCCAGCTCGGCCGGGGGCAATGAGCAGTTCTTC	CASSAGGNEQFF
few	-	TRBV6-2/TRBV6-3	TRBJ1-2	TGTGCCAGCAGTACCAGACAGTATGGCTACACCTTC	CASSTRQYGYTF
-	-	TRBV9	TRBJ1-1	TGTGCCAGCAGCGTAGATGTGGGCATTGAAGCTTTCTTT	CASSVDVGIEAFF
-	-	TRBV7-2	TRBJ1-2	TGTGCCAGCAGCTTATCGTCGGCCTATGGCTACACCTTC	CASSLSSAYGYTF
many	TRBD2	TRBV4-2	TRBJ2-5	TGTGCCAGCAGCCAAGATACGACTAGCGGGAGAGGAGAGACCCAGTACTTC	CASSQDTTSGRGETQYF
-	TRBD2	TRBV23-1	TRBJ2-5	TGCGCCAGCAGGGGGGGGACGGTTCCAGGAGAGACCCAGTACTTC	CASRGGTVPGETQYF
few	-	TRBV18	TRBJ1-1	TGTGCCAGCTTAGAGACCATGAACACTGAAGCTTTCTTT	CASLETMNTEAFF
-	-	TRBV7-9	TRBJ2-2	TGTGCCAGCAGCTTTGGATTCTTGAACACCGGGGAGCTGTTTTTT	CASSFGFLNTGELFF
few	-	TRBV12-3/TRBV12-4	TRBJ1-2	TGTGCCAGTCTCAGGGGCGCGAACTATGGCTACACCTTC	CASLRGANYGYTF
many	-	TRBV12-3/TRBV12-4	TRBJ2-2	TGTGCCAGCAGTTTTTCGGGCACCGGGGAGCTGTTTTTT	CASSFSGTGELFF
many	-	TRBV18	TRBJ2-3	TGTGCCAGCTCCCAATCCTCCGGGACACGCCGCACAGATACGCAGTATTTT	CASSQSSGTRRTDTQYF
many	-	TRBV12-3/TRBV12-4	TRBJ1-2	TGTGCCAGCAGTTTCTCGGACCGCCCTAACTATGGCTACACCTTC	CASSFSDRPNYGYTF
few	-	TRBV7-8	TRBJ2-3	TGTGCCAGCAGCTTCCCCGGGGAGCGGCCCACAGATACGCAGTATTTT	CASSFPGERPTDTQYF
-	-	TRBV24-1	TRBJ2-7	TGTGCCACCAGTGATGGCGGGGATTACGAGCAGTACTTC	CATSDGGDYEQYF
few	-	TRBV7-9	TRBJ2-5	TGTGCCAGCAGCGTGGGGATGGGTAAAGAGACCCAGTACTTC	CASSVGMGKETQYF
-	-	TRBV15	TRBJ2-7	TGTGCCACCAGCAGAGAGATCTACTACGAGCAGTACTTC	CATSREIYYEQYF
few	-	TRBV6-5	TRBJ2-1	TGTGCCAGCATCCCGGCCTGGAGTGGGGAGCAGTTCTTC	CASIPAWSGEQFF
few	-	TRBV18	TRBJ1-4	TGTGCCAGCTCACCACCGGGGGGTTCTGAAAAACTGTTTTTT	CASSPPGGSEKLFF
few	-	TRBV1	TRBJ1-4	TGCACCAGCCGAGGACAGGGAAGCTTGTTT	CTSRGQGSLF
-	TRBD1	TRBV12-3/TRBV12-4	TRBJ2-3	TGTGCCAGCAGAAGCACACAGGGGTCGACAGATACGCAGTATTTT	CASRSTQGSTDTQYF
-	-	TRBV12-3/TRBV12-4	TRBJ2-1	TGTGCCAGCCGACGGGGAGACAATGAGCAGTTCTTC	CASRRGDNEQFF
few	-	TRBV24-1	TRBJ2-5	TGTGCCACCAGTGATCGTACACAAGAGACCCAGTACTTC	CATSDRTQETQYF
many	TRBD1	TRBV5-5	TRBJ2-5	TGTGCCAGCAGCTACGACAGGGCCCAAGAGACCCAGTACTTC	CASSYDRAQETQYF